In its sample, the clone carrying this TCR beta chain was seen a few times. The antigen is undetermined. The sample belongs to a study of T cell responses to AZD1222 COVID-19 vaccine. Study-level results: Baseline serology detected seropositivity in only six or seven AZD1222 recipients. Spike was spanned by vaccine-associated CD4 TCRs, which were dominant at 160-218 and 743-854.

The CDR3 covers 15 residues. The V and J ends lost 4 bases and 3 bases respectively, with 16 bases between them. Germline V gene sequence: CDR1 MGHRA, CDR2 YSYEKL. Profiled with immunoSEQ multiplex PCR; TCRdb holds only in-frame clones, not every one. The repertoire consists of some 100,000 clones, with approximately 91% occurring once and the leading ten covering roughly a sixth. The source of this sequence is an adult in good health. V is TRBV4-1 and J is TRBJ2-7; D may be TRBD1 (7 bases). The input for sequencing was peripheral blood, taken on day 0 of AZD1222 vaccination. The chain's CDR3 is CASSPRDSSYYEQYF. CDR3 nucleotides: TGCGCCAGCAGCCCGCGGGACAGCTCTTACTACGAGCAGTACTTC.